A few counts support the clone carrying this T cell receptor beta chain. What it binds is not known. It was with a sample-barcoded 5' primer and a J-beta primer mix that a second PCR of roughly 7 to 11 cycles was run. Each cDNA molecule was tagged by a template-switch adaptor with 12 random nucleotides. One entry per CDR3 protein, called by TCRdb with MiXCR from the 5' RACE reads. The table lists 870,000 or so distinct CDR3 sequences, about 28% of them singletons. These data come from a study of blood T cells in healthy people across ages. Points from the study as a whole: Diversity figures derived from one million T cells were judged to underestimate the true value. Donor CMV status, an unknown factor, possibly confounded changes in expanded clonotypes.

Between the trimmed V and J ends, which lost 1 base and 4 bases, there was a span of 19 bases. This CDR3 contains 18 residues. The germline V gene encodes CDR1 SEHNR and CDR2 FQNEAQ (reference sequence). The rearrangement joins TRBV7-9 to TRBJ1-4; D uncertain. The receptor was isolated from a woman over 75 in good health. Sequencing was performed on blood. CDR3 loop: CASSLVPSLGVVNEKLFF. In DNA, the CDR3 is TGTGCCAGCAGCTTAGTTCCCTCTCTTGGGGTCGTTAATGAAAAACTGTTTTTT.